This passage covers 8 T cell receptor beta chains from one sample sequenced in a study of shared clonotypes between healthy human individuals. Sequencing was performed with immunoSEQ multiplex PCR; in TCRdb, only in-frame clones are kept and a portion is missing. The sample lists about 660,000 clones; around 67% were seen once. Sequencing was carried out using memory CD4+ T cells sorted from blood. Sample subset: CD45RA-negative fraction. These receptors all come from a woman aged 25-40 years in good health.

The chain is built from TRBV2 and TRBJ2-7, with a weak D call TRBD2 (5 bases). V lost 5 bases and J lost 2, with 10 bases in between. Looked up from germline, CDR1 is SNHLY and CDR2 is FYNNEI. This CDR3 region has 13 residues. CDR3: CASSKSGTYEQYF. CDR3 DNA sequence: TGTGCCAGCAGTAAATCCGGGACCTACGAGCAGTACTTC. The full variable domain, its missing parts supplied by reference TRBV2 and TRBJ2-7, is EPEVTQTPSHQVTQMGQEVILRCVPISNHLYFYWYRQILGQKVEFLVSFYNNEISEKSEIFDDQFSVERPDGSNFTLKIRSTKLEDSAMYFCASSKSGTYEQYFGPGTRLTVT.

DNA for the CDR3: TGTGCCAGCAGTGCCGCAGGGGCCCCTGGAAACACCATATATTTT. It translates to CASSAAGAPGNTIYF. The gene calls are TRBV9 and TRBJ1-3; TRBD1 might be the D (6 bases). The CDR3 loop spans 15 amino acids. In germline, CDR1 is SGDLS, CDR2 YYNGEE. Deletions cut 5 bases from V and 2 bases from J, with 14 bases between.

The genes are TRBV7-3 and TRBJ2-2; D not certain. CDR3 size: 14 residues. V was trimmed by 5 bases and J by 7 bases, leaving 14 bases between them. Germline CDR1 is SGHTA and CDR2 is FQGTGA. In DNA form, the CDR3 reads TGTGCCAGCAGCCCCTCGTTAATGGGCGGGGAGCTGTTTTTT. Its translation is CASSPSLMGGELFF.

This clone was recorded only once. A read error is likely here: a far larger clone is one base away. Distinct nucleotide sequences in the sample also encode this CDR3. J is TRBJ1-1 and V is TRBV25-1; D perhaps matches TRBD1 (5 bases). Germline CDR1 is MGHDK and CDR2 is SYGVNS. The CDR3 is 14 residues long. This CDR3 reads CASSAPSRGTEAFF. The CDR3 DNA is TGTGCCAGCAGTGCGCCCTCAAGGGGCACTGAAGCTTTTTTT.

V is TRBV6-5 and J is TRBJ2-7; 9 bases map to TRBD1. Germline lookup yields CDR1 MNHEY and CDR2 SVGAGI. The CDR3 is 14 residues long. V was pared by 4 bases and J by 7 bases, with 8 bases of the junction left unmatched. DNA for the CDR3: TGTGCCAGCAGTTCCGGGACAGGGTGGTATGAGCAGTACTTC. Its protein is CASSSGTGWYEQYF.

The CDR3 loop is CASSLVVASGFSSSYEQYF. CDR3 sequence (DNA): TGTGCCAGCAGCTTAGTGGTGGCTAGCGGGTTCTCCAGCTCCTACGAGCAGTACTTC. This chain links TRBV7-7 with TRBJ2-5; 8 positions agree with TRBD2. The DNA end lines up better with TRBJ2-7; the J call may be wrong. This CDR3 is built from 19 residues. Germline CDR1 is SSHAT and CDR2 is FNYEAQ (reference sequence).

The gene calls are TRBV11-1 and TRBJ2-7; the match to TRBD1 covers 8 bases. CDR1 is SGHAT, CDR2 FQDESV, per germline (reference sequence). Germline trimming cut 2 bases from V and 5 bases from J; bases unmatched to any gene: 8. This CDR3 has 15 residues. CDR3 amino acids: CASSLPRTGYHEQYF. The CDR3 nucleotides are TGTGCCAGCAGCTTACCTCGGACAGGGTACCACGAGCAGTACTTC.

This clone occurred many times. Other DNA sequences of this sample code for an identical CDR3. This chain's CDR3 is CASSFSAEGPYEQYF. The CDR3, as DNA: TGCGCCAGCAGCTTCTCGGCGGAGGGCCCCTACGAGCAGTACTTC. The chain combines TRBV5-1 with TRBJ2-7; a weak D match, TRBD2 (6 bases). Germline CDR1 reads SGHRS; CDR2 reads YFSETQ. The CDR3 is 15 amino acids. Trimming shortened V by 2 bases and J by 2 bases, and 14 bases separated the two germline ends.